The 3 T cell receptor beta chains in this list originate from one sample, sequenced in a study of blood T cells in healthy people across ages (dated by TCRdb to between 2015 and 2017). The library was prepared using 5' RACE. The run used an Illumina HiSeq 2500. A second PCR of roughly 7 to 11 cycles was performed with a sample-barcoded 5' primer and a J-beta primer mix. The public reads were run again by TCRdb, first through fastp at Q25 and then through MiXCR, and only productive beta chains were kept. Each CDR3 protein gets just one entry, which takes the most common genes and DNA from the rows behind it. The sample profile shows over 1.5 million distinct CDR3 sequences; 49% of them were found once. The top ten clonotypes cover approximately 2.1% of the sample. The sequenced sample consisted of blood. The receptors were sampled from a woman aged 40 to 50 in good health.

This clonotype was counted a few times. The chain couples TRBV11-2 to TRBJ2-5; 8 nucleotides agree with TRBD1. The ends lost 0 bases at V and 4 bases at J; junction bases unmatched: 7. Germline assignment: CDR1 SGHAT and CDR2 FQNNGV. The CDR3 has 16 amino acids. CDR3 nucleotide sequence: TGTGCCAGCAGCTTAGACAGGGGGCCGTCGAGAGAGACCCAGTACTTC. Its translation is CASSLDRGPSRETQYF.

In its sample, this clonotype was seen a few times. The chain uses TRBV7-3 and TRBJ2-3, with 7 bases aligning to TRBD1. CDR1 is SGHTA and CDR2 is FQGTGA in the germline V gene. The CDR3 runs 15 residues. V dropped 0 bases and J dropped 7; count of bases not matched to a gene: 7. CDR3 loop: CASSLTGTVSNTQYF. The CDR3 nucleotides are TGTGCCAGCAGCTTAACGGGGACAGTGTCGAATACGCAGTATTTT.

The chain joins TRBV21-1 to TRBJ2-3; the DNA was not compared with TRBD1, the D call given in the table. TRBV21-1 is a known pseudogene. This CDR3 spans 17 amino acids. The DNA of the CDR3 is TGTGCCAGCAGCAAAGGGAGCGAAGGGGGTGGAGGAGATACGCAGTATTTT. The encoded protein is CASSKGSEGGGGDTQYF.